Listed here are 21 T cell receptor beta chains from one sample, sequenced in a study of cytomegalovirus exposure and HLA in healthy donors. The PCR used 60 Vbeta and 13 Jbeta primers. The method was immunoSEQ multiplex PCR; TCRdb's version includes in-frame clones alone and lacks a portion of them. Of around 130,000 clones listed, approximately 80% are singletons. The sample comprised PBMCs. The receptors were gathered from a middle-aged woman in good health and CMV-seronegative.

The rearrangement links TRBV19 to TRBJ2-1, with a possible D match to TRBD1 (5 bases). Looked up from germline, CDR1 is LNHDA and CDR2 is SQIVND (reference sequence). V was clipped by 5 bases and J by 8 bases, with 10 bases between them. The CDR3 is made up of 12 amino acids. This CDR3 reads CASSPSRDEQFF. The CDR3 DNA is TGTGCCAGTAGTCCCTCCAGGGATGAGCAGTTCTTC.

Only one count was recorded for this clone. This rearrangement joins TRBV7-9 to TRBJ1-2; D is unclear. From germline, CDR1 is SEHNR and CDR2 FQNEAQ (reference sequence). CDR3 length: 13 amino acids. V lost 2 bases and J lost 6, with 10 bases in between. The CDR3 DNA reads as TGTGCCAGCAGCTTACTCCTCCGCGATGGCTACACCTTC. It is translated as CASSLLLRDGYTF.

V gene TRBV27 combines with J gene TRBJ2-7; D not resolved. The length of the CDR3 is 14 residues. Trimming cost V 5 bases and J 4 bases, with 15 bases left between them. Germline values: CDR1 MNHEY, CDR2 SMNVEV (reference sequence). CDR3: CASSGAADPYEQYF. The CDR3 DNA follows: TGTGCCAGCAGTGGCGCGGCAGACCCGTACGAGCAGTACTTC.

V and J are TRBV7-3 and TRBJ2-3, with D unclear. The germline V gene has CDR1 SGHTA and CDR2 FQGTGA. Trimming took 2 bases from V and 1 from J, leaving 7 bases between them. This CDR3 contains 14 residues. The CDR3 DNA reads TGTGCCAGCAGCTTACAGTTTGGCACAGATACGCAGTATTTT. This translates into CASSLQFGTDTQYF.

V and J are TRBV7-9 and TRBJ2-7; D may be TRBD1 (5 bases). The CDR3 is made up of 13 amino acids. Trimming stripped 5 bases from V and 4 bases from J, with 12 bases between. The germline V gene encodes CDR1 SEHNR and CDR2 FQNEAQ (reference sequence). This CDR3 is CASSRAQGYEQYF. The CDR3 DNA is TGTGCCAGCAGCCGAGCCCAGGGTTACGAGCAGTACTTC. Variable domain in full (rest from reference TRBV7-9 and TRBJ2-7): DTGVSQNPRHKITKRGQNVTFRCDPISEHNRLYWYRQTLGQGPEFLTYFQNEAQLEKSRLLSDRFSAERPKGSFSTLEIQRTEQGDSAMYLCASSRAQGYEQYFGPGTRLTVT.

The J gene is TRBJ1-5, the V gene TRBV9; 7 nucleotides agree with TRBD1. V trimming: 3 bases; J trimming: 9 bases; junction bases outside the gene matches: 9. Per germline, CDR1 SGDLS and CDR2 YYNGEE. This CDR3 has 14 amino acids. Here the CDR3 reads CASSADRDSWPQHF. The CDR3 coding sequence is TGTGCCAGCAGCGCCGACAGGGATTCTTGGCCCCAGCATTTT.

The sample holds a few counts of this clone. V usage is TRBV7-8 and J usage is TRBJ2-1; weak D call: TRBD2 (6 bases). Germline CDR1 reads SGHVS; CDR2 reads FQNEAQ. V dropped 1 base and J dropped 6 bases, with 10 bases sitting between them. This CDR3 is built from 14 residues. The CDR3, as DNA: TGTGCCAGCAGCTTAGTTGGGGGAGGCAATGAGCAGTTCTTC. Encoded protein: CASSLVGGGNEQFF.

The CDR3 DNA is TGTGCCAGCAGACGGGGGGGGCGATTAGGGGAGCAGTACTTC. Protein: CASRRGGRLGEQYF. The V and J genes are TRBV7-2 and TRBJ2-7, with 8 bases lining up with TRBD2. After removal of 6 bases from V and 7 bases from J, the junction contained 11 bases not matched to a gene. This CDR3 is 14 amino acids long. CDR1 and CDR2 from the germline V gene are SGHTA and FQGNSA.

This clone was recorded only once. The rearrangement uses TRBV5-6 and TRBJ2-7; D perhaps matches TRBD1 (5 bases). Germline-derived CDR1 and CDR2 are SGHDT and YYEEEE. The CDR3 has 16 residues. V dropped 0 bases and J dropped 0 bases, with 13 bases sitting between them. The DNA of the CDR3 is TGTGCCAGCAGCTTGGGCGCAGGGTCCCTCTCCTACGAGCAGTACTTC. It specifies CASSLGAGSLSYEQYF.

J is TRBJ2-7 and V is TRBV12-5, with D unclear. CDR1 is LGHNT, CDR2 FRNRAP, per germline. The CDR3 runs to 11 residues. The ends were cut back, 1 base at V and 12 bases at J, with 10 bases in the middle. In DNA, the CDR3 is TGTGCTAGTGGTTTGGACCTAGTCCGGTACTTC. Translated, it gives CASGLDLVRYF.

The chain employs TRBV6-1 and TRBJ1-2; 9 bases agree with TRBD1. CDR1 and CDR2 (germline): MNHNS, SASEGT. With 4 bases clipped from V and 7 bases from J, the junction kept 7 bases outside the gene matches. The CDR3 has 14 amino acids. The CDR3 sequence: CASSVRGQGSGYTF. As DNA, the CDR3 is TGTGCCAGCAGTGTCAGGGGACAGGGAAGTGGCTACACCTTC.

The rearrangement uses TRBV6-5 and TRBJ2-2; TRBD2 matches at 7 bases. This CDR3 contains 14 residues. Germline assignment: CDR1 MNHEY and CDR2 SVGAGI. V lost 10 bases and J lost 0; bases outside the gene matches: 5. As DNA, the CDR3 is TGTGCCACCGAAGCGGGGCCGAACACCGGGGAGCTGTTTTTT. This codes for CATEAGPNTGELFF.

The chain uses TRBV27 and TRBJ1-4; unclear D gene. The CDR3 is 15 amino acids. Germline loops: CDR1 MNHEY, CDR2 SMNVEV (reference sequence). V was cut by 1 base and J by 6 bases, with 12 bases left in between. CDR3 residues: CASSLFLHRDEKLFF. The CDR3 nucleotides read TGTGCCAGCAGTTTATTTCTCCACCGAGATGAAAAACTGTTTTTT. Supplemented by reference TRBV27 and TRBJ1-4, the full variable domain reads EAQVTQNPRYLITVTGKKLTVTCSQNMNHEYMSWYRQDPGLGLRQIYYSMNVEVTDKGDVPEGYKVSRKEKRNFPLILESPSPNQTSLYFCASSLFLHRDEKLFFGSGTQLSVL.

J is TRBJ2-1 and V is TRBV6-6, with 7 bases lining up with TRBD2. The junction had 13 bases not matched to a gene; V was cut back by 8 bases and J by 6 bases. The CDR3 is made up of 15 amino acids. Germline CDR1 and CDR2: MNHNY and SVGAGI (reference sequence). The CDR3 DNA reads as TGTGCCAGCCCTAGGGGCCTAGCGGTCATCAATGAGCAGTTCTTC. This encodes CASPRGLAVINEQFF.

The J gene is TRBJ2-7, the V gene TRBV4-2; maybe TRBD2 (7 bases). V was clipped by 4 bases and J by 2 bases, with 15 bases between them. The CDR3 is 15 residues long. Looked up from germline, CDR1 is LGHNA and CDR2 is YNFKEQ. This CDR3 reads CASSPRGREAYEQYF. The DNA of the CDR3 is TGTGCCAGCAGCCCTAGGGGGAGGGAGGCCTACGAGCAGTACTTC.

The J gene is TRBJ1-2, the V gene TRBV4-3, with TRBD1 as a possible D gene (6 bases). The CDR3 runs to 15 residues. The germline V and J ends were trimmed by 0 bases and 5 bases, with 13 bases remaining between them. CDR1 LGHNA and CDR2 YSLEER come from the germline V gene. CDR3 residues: CASSQDVGAGYGYTF. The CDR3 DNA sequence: TGCGCCAGCAGCCAAGATGTGGGGGCGGGTTATGGCTACACCTTC.

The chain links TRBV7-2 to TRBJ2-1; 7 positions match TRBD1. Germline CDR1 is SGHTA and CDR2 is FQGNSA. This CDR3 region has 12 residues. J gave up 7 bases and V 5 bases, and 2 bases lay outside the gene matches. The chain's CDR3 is CASSQGVNEQFF. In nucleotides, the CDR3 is TGTGCCAGCAGCCAGGGGGTTAATGAGCAGTTCTTC.

The CDR3 here is CASSRERTGTDTQYF. The CDR3 DNA is TGTGCCAGCAGTCGGGAGCGAACCGGTACAGATACGCAGTATTTT. The V gene is TRBV28, the J gene TRBJ2-3; perhaps TRBD2 as D (6 bases). Germline CDR1 and CDR2: MDHEN and SYDVKM. The ends were cut back, 5 bases at V and 3 bases at J, with 15 bases in the middle. The length of the CDR3 is 15 residues.

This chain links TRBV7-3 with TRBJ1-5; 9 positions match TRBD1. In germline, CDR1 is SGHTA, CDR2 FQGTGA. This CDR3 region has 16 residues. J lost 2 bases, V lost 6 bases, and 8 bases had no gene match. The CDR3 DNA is TGTGCCAGCAGGATTCCCGGGACAGGGCGCAATCAGCCCCAGCATTTT. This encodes CASRIPGTGRNQPQHF.

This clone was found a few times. The CDR3 loop is CASGKNLYQETQYF. The CDR3 DNA reads TGTGCCAGCGGTAAGAACTTGTACCAAGAGACCCAGTACTTC. This chain joins TRBV27 and TRBJ2-5, with D uncertain. CDR3 length equals 14 residues. Trimming pared 8 bases from V and 0 bases from J, leaving 13 bases between. CDR1 is MNHEY, CDR2 SMNVEV, per germline (reference sequence).

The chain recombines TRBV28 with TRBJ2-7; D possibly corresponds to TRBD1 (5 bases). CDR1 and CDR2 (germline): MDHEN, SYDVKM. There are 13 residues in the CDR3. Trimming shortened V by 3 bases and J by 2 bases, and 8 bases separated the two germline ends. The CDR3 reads CASSFQGAYEQYF. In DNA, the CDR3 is TGTGCCAGCAGTTTCCAGGGTGCCTACGAGCAGTACTTC.